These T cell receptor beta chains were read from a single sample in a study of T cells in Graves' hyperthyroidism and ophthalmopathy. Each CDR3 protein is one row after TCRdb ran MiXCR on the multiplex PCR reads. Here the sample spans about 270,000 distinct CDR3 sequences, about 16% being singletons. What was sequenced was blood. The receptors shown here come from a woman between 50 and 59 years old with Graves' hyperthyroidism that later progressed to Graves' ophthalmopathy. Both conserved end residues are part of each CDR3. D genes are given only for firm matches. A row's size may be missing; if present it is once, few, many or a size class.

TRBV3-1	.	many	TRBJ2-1	CASSLLGVGEQFF	TGTGCCAGCAGCCTTCTAGGGGTCGGTGAGCAGTTCTTC
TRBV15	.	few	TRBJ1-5	CATSRLTDGAQHF	TGTGCCACCAGCAGACTGACAGATGGGGCCCAGCATTTT
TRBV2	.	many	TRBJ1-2	CASSEWGAFGYTF	TGTGCCAGCAGTGAATGGGGGGCCTTTGGCTACACCTTC
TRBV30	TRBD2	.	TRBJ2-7	CAWSRGGGEQYF	TGTGCCTGGAGTCGGGGCGGGGGGGAGCAGTACTTC
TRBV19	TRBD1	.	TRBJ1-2	CASDDRASGDYGYTF	TGTGCCAGTGACGACAGGGCAAGTGGTGACTATGGCTACACCTTC
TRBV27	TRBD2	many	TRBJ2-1	CASSTPGGNEQFF	TGTGCCAGCAGTACGCCGGGGGGCAATGAGCAGTTCTTC
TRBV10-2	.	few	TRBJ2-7	CASTPRDTYEQYF	TGCGCCAGCACCCCACGCGATACCTACGAGCAGTACTTC
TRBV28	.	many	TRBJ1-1	CASSAEMATEAFF	TGTGCCAGCAGCGCAGAAATGGCCACTGAAGCTTTCTTT
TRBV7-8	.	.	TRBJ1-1	CASSLDFQGLGTEAFF	TGTGCCAGCAGCTTAGACTTTCAGGGGCTGGGGACTGAAGCTTTCTTT
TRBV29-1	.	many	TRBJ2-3	CSVDPGASTDTQYF	TGCAGCGTTGATCCGGGAGCTAGCACAGATACGCAGTATTTT
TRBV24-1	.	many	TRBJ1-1	CATTRDGEAFF	TGTGCCACCACCAGGGATGGTGAAGCTTTCTTT
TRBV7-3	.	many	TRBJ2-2	CASSLTRHQNTGELFF	TGTGCCAGCAGCTTAACGAGACACCAAAACACCGGGGAGCTGTTTTTT
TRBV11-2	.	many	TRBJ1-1	CASSDLRGGTEAFF	TGTGCCAGCAGTGACCTCAGGGGAGGGACTGAAGCTTTCTTT
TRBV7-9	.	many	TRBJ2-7	CASSLSGVYEQYF	TGTGCCAGCAGCCTATCAGGCGTCTACGAGCAGTACTTC
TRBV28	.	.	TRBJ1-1	CASSVDGLNTEAFF	TGTGCCAGCAGTGTAGACGGGTTGAACACTGAAGCTTTCTTT
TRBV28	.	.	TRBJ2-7	CASSLSLKGSEQYF	TGTGCCAGCAGTTTATCCCTGAAGGGCTCCGAGCAGTACTTC
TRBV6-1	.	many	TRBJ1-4	CASSEVGLRHEKLFF	TGTGCCAGCAGTGAAGTGGGCCTCAGGCATGAAAAACTGTTTTTT
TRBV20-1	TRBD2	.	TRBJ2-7	CSAREGLELRREQYF	TGCAGTGCTAGGGAGGGACTAGAGCTTAGGAGGGAGCAGTACTTC
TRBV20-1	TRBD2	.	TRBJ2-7	CSARDAGGPGEQYF	TGCAGTGCTAGAGATGCGGGAGGGCCGGGGGAGCAGTACTTC
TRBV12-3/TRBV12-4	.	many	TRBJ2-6	CAITDTGANVLTF	TGTGCCATCACAGATACTGGGGCCAACGTCCTGACTTTC
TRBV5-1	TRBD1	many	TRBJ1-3	CASSRDSSLGNTIYF	TGCGCCAGCTCCCGGGACAGTAGCCTTGGAAACACCATATATTTT
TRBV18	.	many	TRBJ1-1	CASSPLNSAGGKTEAFF	TGTGCCAGCTCCCCTCTCAACTCCGCCGGGGGTAAAACTGAAGCTTTCTTT
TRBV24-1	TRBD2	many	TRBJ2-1	CATSDSGLAGSYNEQFF	TGTGCCACCAGTGATTCCGGACTAGCGGGGTCCTACAATGAGCAGTTCTTC
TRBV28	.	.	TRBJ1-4	CASSLLKNEKLFF	TGTGCCAGCAGTTTACTGAAAAATGAAAAACTGTTTTTT
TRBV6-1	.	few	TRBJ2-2	CASSFSGSSTGELFF	TGTGCCAGCAGTTTTTCGGGGAGCAGCACCGGGGAGCTGTTTTTT